This TCR beta chain was obtained from a study of T-cell memory formation after mild COVID-19. This clonotype has just a few counts. What it recognizes is unknown. Study-wide findings and caveats: Some clones that responded were present in memory (sampled pre-infection), which suggests cross-reactive memory joined.

Germline values: CDR1 SGHRS, CDR2 YFSETQ. V was clipped by 0 bases and J by 2 bases; unmatched bases: 1. This CDR3 comprises 15 residues. Sample barcodes and UMIs were carried by the TCR alpha and TCR beta cDNA libraries that 5'RACE generated with constant-segment primers. Each CDR3 protein gets one entry after TCRdb re-called the 5' RACE reads with MiXCR. The top ten hold approximately 2.1% of the sample, which has about 250,000 distinct CDR3 sequences, 15% seen once. What was sequenced was PBMCs or a T cell subset sorted from them (not recorded which). The source of this sequence is an adult woman who had mild COVID-19 (a few samples of this study predate the infection). Cell type and time point are not known. The V gene is TRBV5-1, the J gene TRBJ2-5; the match to TRBD1 covers 10 bases. The CDR3: CASSLGTGGQETQYF. CDR3 nucleotides: TGCGCCAGCAGCTTGGGGACAGGGGGGCAAGAGACCCAGTACTTC.